These T cell receptor beta chains were read from a single sample in a study of blood T cell repertoires in COVID-19. TCRdb keeps only in-frame clones here, not all; method: immunoSEQ multiplex PCR. Of about 100,000 clones in the sample, about 85% were seen once. Material for sequencing was peripheral blood. Every receptor here comes from a woman in her seventies with active or convalescent COVID-19. CDR3s include the opening cysteine and the closing phenylalanine or tryptophan. The D gene is left open where the match is weak. A clone size is listed for some rows: how often the clone was seen (once, few, many), or a class if it is expanded.

J gene	V gene	D gene	clone size	CDR3 protein	CDR3 DNA
TRBJ1-1	TRBV6-2/TRBV6-3	TRBD1	few	CASSGQGDSEAFF	TGTGCCAGCAGCGGACAGGGGGACAGTGAAGCTTTCTTT
TRBJ2-3	TRBV7-9	NA	NA	CASSELRADTQYF	TGTGCCAGCAGCGAATTAAGAGCAGATACGCAGTATTTT
TRBJ2-1	TRBV4-1	TRBD1	once	CASSQRSGTGVNEQFF	TGCGCCAGCAGCCAAAGATCCGGGACAGGGGTCAATGAGCAGTTCTTC
TRBJ2-7	TRBV4-3	TRBD1	NA	CASSQTLGGQGAYEQYF	TGCGCCAGCAGCCAGACCTTGGGTGGACAGGGAGCCTACGAGCAGTACTTC
TRBJ1-1	TRBV12-3/TRBV12-4	NA	NA	CASSFTQNTEAFF	TGTGCCAGCAGTTTTACACAGAACACTGAAGCTTTCTTT
TRBJ2-1	TRBV28	TRBD2	NA	CASSYFGTSEFF	TGTGCCAGCAGTTATTTCGGGACTAGCGAGTTCTTC
TRBJ2-3	TRBV5-1	NA	NA	CASSPVGGSTQYF	TGCGCCAGCAGCCCCGTGGGAGGAAGTACGCAGTATTTT
TRBJ2-7	TRBV2	NA	NA	CASSLDWRYYEQYF	TGTGCCAGCAGCCTGGACTGGCGGTACTACGAGCAGTACTTC
TRBJ1-6	TRBV4-2	TRBD1	NA	CASSQGQASLDSPLHF	TGTGCCAGCAGCCAGGGACAGGCCTCGTTGGATTCACCCCTCCACTTT
TRBJ2-1	TRBV19	TRBD2	NA	CASSPSGLAGDRSSYNEQFF	TGTGCCAGTAGTCCTTCCGGACTAGCGGGTGATCGAAGCTCCTACAATGAGCAGTTCTTC
TRBJ2-2	TRBV7-8	TRBD1	few	CASSYQGQGNTGELFF	TGTGCCAGCAGCTACCAGGGACAGGGGAACACCGGGGAGCTGTTTTTT
TRBJ2-7	TRBV7-2	NA	NA	CASSPLGGAGNEQYF	TGTGCCAGCAGCCCGCTGGGGGGAGCAGGAAACGAGCAGTACTTC
TRBJ2-7	TRBV7-2	TRBD1	NA	CASSLGRQGAYEQYF	TGTGCCAGCAGCTTAGGAAGACAGGGGGCCTACGAGCAGTACTTC
TRBJ2-1	TRBV5-1	TRBD2	once	CASSLPSGEQFF	TGCGCCAGCAGCTTGCCTAGCGGTGAGCAGTTCTTC
TRBJ1-1	TRBV7-8	TRBD1	NA	CASSLDRQTGQGVWDTEAFF	TGTGCCAGCAGCTTAGATCGCCAAACAGGACAGGGAGTCTGGGACACTGAAGCTTTCTTT
TRBJ2-3	TRBV2	NA	NA	CASSEPPGLDTQYF	TGTGCCAGCAGTGAACCCCCGGGACTCGATACGCAGTATTTT
TRBJ2-3	TRBV4-3	TRBD2	NA	CASSQALAGVLDF	TGCGCCAGCAGCCAAGCACTAGCGGGAGTCTTGGATTTT
TRBJ1-3	TRBV28	NA	NA	CASSFMGDISGNTIYF	TGTGCCAGCAGTTTTATGGGGGACATCTCTGGAAACACCATATATTTT
TRBJ2-1	TRBV9	TRBD2	NA	CASGNPGLAGSKVF	TGTGCCAGCGGAAACCCGGGACTAGCGGGTTCAAAGGTCTTC
TRBJ2-6	TRBV5-1	NA	few	CASSLDSPSGANVLTF	TGCGCCAGCAGCTTGGACAGTCCTTCTGGGGCCAACGTCCTGACTTTC
TRBJ2-7	TRBV4-3	NA	NA	CASSLGQHYEQYF	TGCGCCAGCAGCCTTGGACAGCACTACGAGCAGTACTTC
TRBJ1-3	TRBV6-1	NA	NA	CASSEERGNTIYF	TGTGCCAGCAGTGAAGAGAGAGGAAACACCATATATTTT
TRBJ2-7	TRBV5-1	NA	NA	CASSLRVGGEQYF	TGCGCCAGCAGTCTTCGGGTAGGGGGCGAGCAGTACTTC
TRBJ1-1	TRBV30	NA	NA	CAWSAETEAFF	TGTGCCTGGAGTGCGGAGACTGAAGCTTTCTTT
TRBJ2-5	TRBV30	NA	NA	CASGAGADETQYF	TGTGCCTCCGGCGCGGGGGCCGATGAGACCCAGTACTTC
TRBJ1-5	TRBV19	NA	NA	CASSITRGGPQHF	TGTGCCAGTAGTATAACGCGAGGTGGGCCCCAGCATTTT